This T cell receptor (beta chain) was found in a study of T cell responses to AZD1222 COVID-19 vaccine. Assay used: immunoSEQ multiplex PCR; TCRdb lists only in-frame clones, some missing. The sample comprises about 190,000 clones, approximately 91% of which are singletons, and approximately 0.97% rests with the top ten. Study-level findings and limits: CD4 TCRs linked to vaccination spanned spike, dominating at 160-218 and 743-854. At study baseline, merely six AZD1222 recipients were seropositive.

Germline loops: CDR1 MNHEY, CDR2 SVGEGT. V gave up 6 bases and J gave up 2 bases, with 11 bases separating them. This CDR3 spans 13 amino acids. Turning to this clone: Antigen unknown.

This sample comprised peripheral blood, obtained on day 0 of AZD1222 vaccination. This TCR came from an adult in good health. The gene calls are TRBV6-2 or TRBV6-3 and TRBJ2-7, with D maybe TRBD1 (6 bases). CDR3 DNA: TGTGCCAGCAGCCAGGACAGTCCCTACGAGCAGTACTTC. It yields the protein CASSQDSPYEQYF.